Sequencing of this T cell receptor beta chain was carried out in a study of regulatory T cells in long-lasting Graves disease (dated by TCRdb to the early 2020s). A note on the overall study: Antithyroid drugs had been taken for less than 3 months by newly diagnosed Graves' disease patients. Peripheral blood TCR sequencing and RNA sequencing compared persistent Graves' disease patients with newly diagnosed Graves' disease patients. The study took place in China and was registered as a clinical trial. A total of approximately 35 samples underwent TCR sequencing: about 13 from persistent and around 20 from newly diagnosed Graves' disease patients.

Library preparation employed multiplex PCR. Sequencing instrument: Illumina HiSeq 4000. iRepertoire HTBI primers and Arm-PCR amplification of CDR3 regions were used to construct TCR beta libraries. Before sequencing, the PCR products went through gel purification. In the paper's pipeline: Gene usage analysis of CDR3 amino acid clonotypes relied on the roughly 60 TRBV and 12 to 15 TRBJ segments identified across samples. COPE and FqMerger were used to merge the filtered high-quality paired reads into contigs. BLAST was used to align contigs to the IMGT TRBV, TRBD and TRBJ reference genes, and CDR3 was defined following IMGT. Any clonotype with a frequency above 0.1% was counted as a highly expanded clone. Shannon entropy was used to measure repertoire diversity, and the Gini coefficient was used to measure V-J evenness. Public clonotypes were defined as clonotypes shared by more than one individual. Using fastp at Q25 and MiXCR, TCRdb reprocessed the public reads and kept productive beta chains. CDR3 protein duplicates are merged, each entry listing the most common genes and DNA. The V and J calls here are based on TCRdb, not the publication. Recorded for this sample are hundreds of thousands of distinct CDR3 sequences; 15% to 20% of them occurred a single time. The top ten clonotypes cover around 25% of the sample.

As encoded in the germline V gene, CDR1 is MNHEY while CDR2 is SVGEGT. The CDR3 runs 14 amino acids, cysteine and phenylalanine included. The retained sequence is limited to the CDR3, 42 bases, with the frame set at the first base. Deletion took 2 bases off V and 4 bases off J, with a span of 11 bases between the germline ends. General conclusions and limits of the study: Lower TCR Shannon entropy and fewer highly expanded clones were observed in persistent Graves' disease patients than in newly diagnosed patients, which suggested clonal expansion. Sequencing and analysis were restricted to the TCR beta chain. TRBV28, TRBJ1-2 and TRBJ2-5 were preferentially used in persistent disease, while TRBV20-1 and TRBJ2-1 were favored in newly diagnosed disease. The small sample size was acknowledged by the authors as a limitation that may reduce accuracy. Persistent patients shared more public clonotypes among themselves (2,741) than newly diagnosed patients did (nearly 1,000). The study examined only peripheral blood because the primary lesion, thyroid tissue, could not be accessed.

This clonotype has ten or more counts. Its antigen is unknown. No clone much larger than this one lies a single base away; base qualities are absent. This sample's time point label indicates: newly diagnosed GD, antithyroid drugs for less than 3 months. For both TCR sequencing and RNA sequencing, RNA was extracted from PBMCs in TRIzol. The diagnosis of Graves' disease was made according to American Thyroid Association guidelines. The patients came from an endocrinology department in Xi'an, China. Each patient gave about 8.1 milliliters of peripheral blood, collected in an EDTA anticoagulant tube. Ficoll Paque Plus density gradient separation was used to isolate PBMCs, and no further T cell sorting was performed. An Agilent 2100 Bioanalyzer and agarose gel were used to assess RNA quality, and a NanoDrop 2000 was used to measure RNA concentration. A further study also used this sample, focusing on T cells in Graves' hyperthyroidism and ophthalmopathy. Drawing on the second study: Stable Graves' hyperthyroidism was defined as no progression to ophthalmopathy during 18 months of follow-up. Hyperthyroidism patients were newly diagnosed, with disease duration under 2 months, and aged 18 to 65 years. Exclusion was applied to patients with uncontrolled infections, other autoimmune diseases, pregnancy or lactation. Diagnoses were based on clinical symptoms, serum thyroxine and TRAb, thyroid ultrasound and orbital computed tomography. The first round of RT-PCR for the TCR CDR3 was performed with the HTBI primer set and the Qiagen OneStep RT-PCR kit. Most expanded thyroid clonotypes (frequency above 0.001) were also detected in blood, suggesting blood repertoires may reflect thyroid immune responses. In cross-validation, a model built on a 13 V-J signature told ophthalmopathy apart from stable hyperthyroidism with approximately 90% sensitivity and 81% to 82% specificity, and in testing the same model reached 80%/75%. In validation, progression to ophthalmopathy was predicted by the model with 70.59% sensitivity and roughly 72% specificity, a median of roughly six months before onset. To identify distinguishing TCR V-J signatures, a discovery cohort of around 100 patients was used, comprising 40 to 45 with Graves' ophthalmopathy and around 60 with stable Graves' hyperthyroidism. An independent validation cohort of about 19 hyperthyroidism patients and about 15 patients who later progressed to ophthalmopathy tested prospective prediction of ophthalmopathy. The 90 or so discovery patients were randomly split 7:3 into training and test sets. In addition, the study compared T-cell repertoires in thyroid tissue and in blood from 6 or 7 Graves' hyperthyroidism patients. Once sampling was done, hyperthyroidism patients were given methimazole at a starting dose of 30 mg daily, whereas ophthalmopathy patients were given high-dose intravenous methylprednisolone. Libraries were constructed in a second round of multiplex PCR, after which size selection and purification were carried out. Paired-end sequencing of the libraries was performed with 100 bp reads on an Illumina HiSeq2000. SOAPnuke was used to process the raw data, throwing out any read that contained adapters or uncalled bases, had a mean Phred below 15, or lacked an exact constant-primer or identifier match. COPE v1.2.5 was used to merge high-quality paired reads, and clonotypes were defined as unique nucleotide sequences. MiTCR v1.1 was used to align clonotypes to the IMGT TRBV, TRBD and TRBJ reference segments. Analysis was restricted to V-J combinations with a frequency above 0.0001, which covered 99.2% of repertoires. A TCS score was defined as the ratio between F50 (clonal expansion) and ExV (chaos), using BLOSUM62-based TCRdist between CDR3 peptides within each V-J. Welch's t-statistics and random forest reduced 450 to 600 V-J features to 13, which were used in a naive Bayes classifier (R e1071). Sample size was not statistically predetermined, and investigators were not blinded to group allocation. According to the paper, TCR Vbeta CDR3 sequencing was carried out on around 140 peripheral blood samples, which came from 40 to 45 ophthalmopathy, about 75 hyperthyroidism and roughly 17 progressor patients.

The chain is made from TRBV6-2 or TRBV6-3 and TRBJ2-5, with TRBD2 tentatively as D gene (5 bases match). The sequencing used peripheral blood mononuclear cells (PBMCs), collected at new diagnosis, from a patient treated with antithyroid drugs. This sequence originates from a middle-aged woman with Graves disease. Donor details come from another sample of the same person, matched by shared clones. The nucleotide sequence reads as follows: TGTGCCAGCAGTTACGGGCGGGCTCCAGAGACCCAGTACTTC. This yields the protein CASSYGRAPETQYF.